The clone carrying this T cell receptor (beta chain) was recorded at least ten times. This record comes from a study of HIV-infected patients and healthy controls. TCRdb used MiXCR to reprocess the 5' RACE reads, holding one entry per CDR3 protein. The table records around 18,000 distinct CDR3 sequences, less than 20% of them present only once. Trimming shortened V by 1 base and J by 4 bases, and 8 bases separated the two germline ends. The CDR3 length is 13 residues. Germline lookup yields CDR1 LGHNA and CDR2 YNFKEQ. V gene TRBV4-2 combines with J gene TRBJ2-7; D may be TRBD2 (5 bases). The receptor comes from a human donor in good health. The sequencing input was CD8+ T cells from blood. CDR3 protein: CASSQAGEYEQYF. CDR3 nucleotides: TGTGCCAGCAGCCAAGCTGGGGAGTACGAGCAGTACTTC.